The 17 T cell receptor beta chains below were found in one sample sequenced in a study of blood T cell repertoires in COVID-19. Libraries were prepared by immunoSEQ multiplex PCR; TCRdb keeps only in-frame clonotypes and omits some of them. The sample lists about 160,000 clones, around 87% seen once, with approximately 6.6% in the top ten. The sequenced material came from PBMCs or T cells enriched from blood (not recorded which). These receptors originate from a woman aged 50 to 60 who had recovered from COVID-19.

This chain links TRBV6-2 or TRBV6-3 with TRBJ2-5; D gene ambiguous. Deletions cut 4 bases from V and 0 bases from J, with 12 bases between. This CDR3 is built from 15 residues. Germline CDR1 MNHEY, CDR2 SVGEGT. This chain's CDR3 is CASSSSRGHQETQYF. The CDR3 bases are TGTGCCAGCAGTTCATCACGCGGTCACCAAGAGACCCAGTACTTC.

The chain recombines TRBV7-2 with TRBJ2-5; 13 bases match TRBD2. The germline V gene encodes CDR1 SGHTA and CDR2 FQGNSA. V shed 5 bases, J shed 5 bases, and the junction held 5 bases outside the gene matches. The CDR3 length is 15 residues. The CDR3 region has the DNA TGTGCCAGCAGCAGCGGGACTAGCGGGGTGGAGACCCAGTACTTC. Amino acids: CASSSGTSGVETQYF.

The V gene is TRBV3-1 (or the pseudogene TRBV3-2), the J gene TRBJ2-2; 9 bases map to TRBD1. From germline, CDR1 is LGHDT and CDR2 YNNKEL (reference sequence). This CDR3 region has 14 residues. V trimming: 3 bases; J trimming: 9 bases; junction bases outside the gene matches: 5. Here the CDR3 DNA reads TGTGCCAGCAGCCAGTCGGACAGGGGCCGGGAGCTGTTTTTT. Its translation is CASSQSDRGRELFF.

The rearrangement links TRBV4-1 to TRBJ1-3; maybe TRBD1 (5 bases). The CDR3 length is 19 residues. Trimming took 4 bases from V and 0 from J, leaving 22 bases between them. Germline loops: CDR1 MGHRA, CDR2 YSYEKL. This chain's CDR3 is CASSLIHTTAQSSGNTIYF. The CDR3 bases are TGCGCCAGCAGCCTTATCCACACGACAGCTCAAAGCTCTGGAAACACCATATATTTT.

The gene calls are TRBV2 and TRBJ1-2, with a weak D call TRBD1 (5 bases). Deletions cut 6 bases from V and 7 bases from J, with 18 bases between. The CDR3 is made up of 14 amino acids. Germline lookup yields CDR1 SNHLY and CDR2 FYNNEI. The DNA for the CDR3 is TGTGCCAGCAGGGCAATTACGGGGGGAGTTGGCTACACCTTC. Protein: CASRAITGGVGYTF.

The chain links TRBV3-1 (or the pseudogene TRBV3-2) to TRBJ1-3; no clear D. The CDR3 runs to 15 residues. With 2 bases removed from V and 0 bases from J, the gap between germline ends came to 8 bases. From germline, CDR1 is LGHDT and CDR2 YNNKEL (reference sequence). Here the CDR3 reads CASSQNHFSGNTIYF. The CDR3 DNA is TGTGCCAGCAGCCAAAACCACTTCTCTGGAAACACCATATATTTT.

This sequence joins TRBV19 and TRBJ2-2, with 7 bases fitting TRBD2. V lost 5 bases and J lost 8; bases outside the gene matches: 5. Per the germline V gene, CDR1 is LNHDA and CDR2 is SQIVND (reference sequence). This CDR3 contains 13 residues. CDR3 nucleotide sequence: TGTGCCAGTAGTGGGAGGGTGAGAGGGGAGCTGTTTTTT. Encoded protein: CASSGRVRGELFF.

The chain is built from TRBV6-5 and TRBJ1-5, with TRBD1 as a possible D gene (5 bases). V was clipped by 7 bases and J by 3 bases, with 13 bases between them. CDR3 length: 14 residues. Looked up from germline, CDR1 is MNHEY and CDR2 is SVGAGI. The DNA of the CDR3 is TGTGCCAGCAAGGGTCGGGGGTACAATCAGCCCCAGCATTTT. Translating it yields CASKGRGYNQPQHF.

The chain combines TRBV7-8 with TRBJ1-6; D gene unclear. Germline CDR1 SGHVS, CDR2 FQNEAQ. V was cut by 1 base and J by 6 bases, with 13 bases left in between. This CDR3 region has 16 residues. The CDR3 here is CASSLVANSPNSPLHF. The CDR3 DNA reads TGTGCCAGCAGCTTAGTCGCGAACTCCCCTAATTCACCCCTCCACTTT.

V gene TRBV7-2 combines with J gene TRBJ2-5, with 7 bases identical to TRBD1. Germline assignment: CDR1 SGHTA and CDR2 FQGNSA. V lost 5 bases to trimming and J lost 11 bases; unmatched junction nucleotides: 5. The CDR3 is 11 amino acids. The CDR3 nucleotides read TGTGCCAGCAGCCCAAGGGGGCCTCAGTACTTC. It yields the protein CASSPRGPQYF.

The CDR3: CASSLGDRGFDQPQHF. The CDR3 bases are TGTGCCAGCAGCTTGGGGGACAGGGGGTTTGACCAGCCCCAGCATTTT. This rearrangement joins TRBV5-5 to TRBJ1-5; 11 positions match TRBD1. The CDR3 consists of 16 residues. Germline CDR1 SGHKS, CDR2 YYEKEE (reference sequence). Trimming removed 0 bases from V and 7 bases from J; junction bases left unmatched: 6.

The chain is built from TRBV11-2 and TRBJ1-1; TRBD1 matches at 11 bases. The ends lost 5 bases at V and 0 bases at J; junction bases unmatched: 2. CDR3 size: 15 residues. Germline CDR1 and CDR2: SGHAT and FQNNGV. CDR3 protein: CASSLDRGLNTEAFF. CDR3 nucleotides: TGTGCCAGCAGCCTGGACAGGGGGCTGAACACTGAAGCTTTCTTT.

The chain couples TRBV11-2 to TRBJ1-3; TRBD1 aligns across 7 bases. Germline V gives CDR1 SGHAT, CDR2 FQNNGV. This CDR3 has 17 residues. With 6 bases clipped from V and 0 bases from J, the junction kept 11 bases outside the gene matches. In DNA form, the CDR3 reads TGTGCCAGCAGTCCGCAGGGACAGTACCTCTCTGGAAACACCATATATTTT. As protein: CASSPQGQYLSGNTIYF.

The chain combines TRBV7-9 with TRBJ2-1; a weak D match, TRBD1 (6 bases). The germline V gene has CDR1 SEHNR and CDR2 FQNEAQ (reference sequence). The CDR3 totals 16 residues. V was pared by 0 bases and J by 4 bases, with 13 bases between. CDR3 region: CASSLAGAVIYNEQFF. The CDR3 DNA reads TGTGCCAGCAGCTTAGCGGGGGCAGTCATATACAATGAGCAGTTCTTC.

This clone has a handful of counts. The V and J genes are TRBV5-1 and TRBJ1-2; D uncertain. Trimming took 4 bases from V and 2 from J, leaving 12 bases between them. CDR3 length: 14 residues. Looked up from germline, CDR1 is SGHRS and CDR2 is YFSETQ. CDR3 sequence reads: CASSTLGSNYGYTF. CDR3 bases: TGCGCCAGCAGCACCTTGGGCTCAAACTATGGCTACACCTTC.

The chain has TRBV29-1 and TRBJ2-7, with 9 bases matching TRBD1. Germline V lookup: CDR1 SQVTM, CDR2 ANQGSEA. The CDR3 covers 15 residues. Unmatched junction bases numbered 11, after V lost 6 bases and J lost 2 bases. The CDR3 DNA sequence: TGCAGCGTGTCGGATACAGGGGGCGCAACCTACGAGCAGTACTTC. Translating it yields CSVSDTGGATYEQYF.

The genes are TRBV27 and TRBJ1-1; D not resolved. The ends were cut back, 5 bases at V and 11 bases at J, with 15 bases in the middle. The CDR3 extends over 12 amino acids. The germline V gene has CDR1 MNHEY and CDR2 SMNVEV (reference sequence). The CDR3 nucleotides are TGTGCCAGCAGTCCTCAGTACGGGAATGCTTTCTTT. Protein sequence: CASSPQYGNAFF.